The 31 T cell receptor beta chains given below trace back to one sample, sequenced in a study of beta chain features in type 1 diabetes. Every isolated RNA sample was fully reverse transcribed, so sequencing captured expressed TCRB transcripts. Sequencing was performed with immunoSEQ multiplex PCR; in TCRdb, only in-frame clones are kept and a portion is missing. Of about 180,000 clones listed, about 12% were seen once; the top ten hold 0.55% to 0.8%. Sequencing was performed on central memory CD4+ T cells from blood. These receptors originate from a woman aged 18-29 years in good health.

The gene calls are TRBV29-1 and TRBJ2-5; D may be TRBD2 (6 bases). This CDR3 contains 12 residues. V lost 4 bases to trimming and J lost 5 bases, with 11 bases between them. From germline, CDR1 is SQVTM and CDR2 ANQGSEA. In nucleotides, the CDR3 is TGCAGCGTTGTCGGACTACAGGAGACCCAGTACTTC. Its translation is CSVVGLQETQYF. Variable domain in full (rest from reference TRBV29-1 and TRBJ2-5): SAVISQKPSRDICQRGTSLTIQCQVDSQVTMMFWYRQQPGQSLTLIATANQGSEATYESGFVIDKFPISRPNLTFSTLTVSNMSPEDSSIYLCSVVGLQETQYFGPGTRLLVL.

The table lists this clone with a few counts. The V gene is TRBV27, the J gene TRBJ1-3, with D possibly being TRBD1 (6 bases). Germline V lookup: CDR1 MNHEY, CDR2 SMNVEV (reference sequence). V dropped 6 bases and J dropped 0 bases, with 15 bases sitting between them. The CDR3 spans 16 residues. CDR3 loop: CASRRTAEFSGNTIYF. The DNA for the CDR3 is TGTGCCAGCAGGCGGACAGCCGAGTTCTCTGGAAACACCATATATTTT.

This clone was counted a few times. The chain joins TRBV29-1 to TRBJ1-2; D unresolved. Trimming shortened V by 7 bases and J by 3 bases, and 15 bases separated the two germline ends. The CDR3 has 13 amino acids. CDR1 and CDR2 (germline): SQVTM, ANQGSEA. Here the CDR3 reads CSARRREDYGYTF. CDR3 nucleotides: TGCAGCGCCAGGCGAAGGGAGGACTATGGCTACACCTTC.

This clone was seen more than once but under ten times. J is TRBJ2-5 and V is TRBV18; D is uncertain. The CDR3 is 14 amino acids. V lost 2 bases and J lost 1, with 8 bases in between. The germline CDR1 and CDR2 sequences are KGHSH and LQKENI. CDR3 residues: CASSPVNTQETQYF. The CDR3 DNA reads TGTGCCAGCTCACCAGTTAACACCCAAGAGACCCAGTACTTC. Full variable domain (outside the CDR3, taken from reference TRBV18 and TRBJ2-5): NAGVMQNPRHLVRRRGQEARLRCSPMKGHSHVYWYRQLPEEGLKFMVYLQKENIIDESGMPKERFSAEFPKEGPSILRIQQVVRGDSAAYFCASSPVNTQETQYFGPGTRLLVL.

This clone was seen only a few times. V usage is TRBV5-6 and J usage is TRBJ2-1, with D possibly being TRBD1 (5 bases). Per the germline V gene, CDR1 is SGHDT and CDR2 is YYEEEE. CDR3 length equals 12 residues. With 0 bases removed from V and 8 bases from J, the gap between germline ends came to 6 bases. CDR3 DNA: TGTGCCAGCAGCTTGGTAGGGGATGAGCAGTTCTTC. Translated: CASSLVGDEQFF.

This clone was picked up a small number of times. CDR3 nucleotide sequence: TGTGCCAGTAGTCTCCGGACAGGAGGGACTGAAGCTTTCTTT. It translates to CASSLRTGGTEAFF. V gene TRBV19 combines with J gene TRBJ1-1, with TRBD1 matching 7 bases. Per the germline V gene, CDR1 is LNHDA and CDR2 is SQIVND (reference sequence). This CDR3 comprises 14 residues. The junction had 8 bases not matched to a gene; V was cut back by 5 bases and J by 5 bases.

The sample holds a few counts of this clone. This chain connects TRBV14 to TRBJ2-3; D call uncertain. Trimming took 1 base from V and 2 from J, leaving 10 bases between them. This CDR3 contains 15 residues. Germline loops: CDR1 SGHDN, CDR2 FVKESK. CDR3 in DNA: TGTGCCAGCAGCCAAGGTGCGCGGTCCACAGATACGCAGTATTTT. Amino acid sequence: CASSQGARSTDTQYF.

This clone was found a few times. The genes are TRBV25-1 and TRBJ2-7; TRBD1 might be the D (6 bases). Looked up from germline, CDR1 is MGHDK and CDR2 is SYGVNS. The CDR3 loop spans 12 amino acids. Trimming pared 8 bases from V and 2 bases from J, leaving 10 bases between. CDR3 protein: CASQTGTYEQYF. For the CDR3, the DNA is TGTGCCAGCCAGACAGGTACCTACGAGCAGTACTTC.

J is TRBJ2-3 and V is TRBV29-1, with 10 bases matching TRBD1. There are 16 residues in the CDR3. Germline assignment: CDR1 SQVTM and CDR2 ANQGSEA. J gave up 3 bases and V 6 bases, and 12 bases lay outside the gene matches. The DNA for the CDR3 is TGCAGCGTAGACGCACGGGACAGGGGAAAGACAGATACGCAGTATTTT. Translated: CSVDARDRGKTDTQYF.

This clone was seen repeatedly, ten times or more. V is TRBV19 and J is TRBJ2-1, with TRBD2 matching over 8 bases. CDR3 length equals 15 residues. CDR1 is LNHDA, CDR2 SQIVND, per germline (reference sequence). Trimming removed 4 bases from V and 2 bases from J; junction bases left unmatched: 4. In nucleotides, the CDR3 is TGTGCCAGTAGTAGTGGACTAGCTCCCTACAATGAGCAGTTCTTC. Translated, it gives CASSSGLAPYNEQFF.

This rearrangement joins TRBV5-6 to TRBJ2-4; TRBD2 aligns across 12 bases. Germline CDR1 is SGHDT and CDR2 is YYEEEE. Trimming cost V 4 bases and J 5 bases; bases outside gene matches: 4. The CDR3 has 15 amino acids. CDR3 coding DNA: TGTGCCAGCAGCCCGACTAGCGGGAGTCAAAACATTCAGTACTTC. This sequence encodes CASSPTSGSQNIQYF.

V and J are TRBV30 and TRBJ1-3; tentative D call: TRBD1 (5 bases). The CDR3 has 13 amino acids. With 4 bases removed from V and 7 bases from J, the gap between germline ends came to 14 bases. Germline V gene lookup returns CDR1 GTSNPN and CDR2 SVGIG (reference sequence). CDR3 in DNA: TGTGCCTGGACCTCAGGGAGCGGGAACACCATATATTTT. Its translation is CAWTSGSGNTIYF.

The chain links TRBV6-5 to TRBJ1-2; no clear D gene. Germline values: CDR1 MNHEY, CDR2 SVGAGI. CDR3 length: 14 amino acids. V was clipped by 6 bases and J by 4 bases, with 15 bases between them. The CDR3 bases are TGTGCCAGCAGGGCCTGGGGAGACGCCTATGGCTACACCTTC. This sequence encodes CASRAWGDAYGYTF.

The chain couples TRBV2 to TRBJ1-5, with D unclear. Germline CDR1 is SNHLY and CDR2 is FYNNEI. The CDR3 has 13 residues. Trimming left V 3 bases short and J 4 bases short, with 7 bases between. CDR3 DNA sequence: TGTGCCAGCAGTGATGAGCGAAATCAGCCCCAGCATTTT. Encoded protein: CASSDERNQPQHF.

This clone was observed a handful of times. The J gene is TRBJ2-7, the V gene TRBV2; D might be TRBD2 (6 bases). CDR3 length equals 13 residues. V was pared by 6 bases and J by 4 bases, with 13 bases between. Germline values: CDR1 SNHLY, CDR2 FYNNEI. In DNA form, the CDR3 reads TGTGCCAGCAGACAACGGGAGTCTTACGAGCAGTACTTC. It is translated as CASRQRESYEQYF.

This clone showed up just a few times. The V and J genes are TRBV5-1 and TRBJ1-1, with 7 bases aligning to TRBD1. CDR3 length: 16 residues. Germline V gene data show CDR1 as SGHRS and CDR2 as YFSETQ. V was pared by 0 bases and J by 0 bases, with 5 bases of the junction left unmatched. CDR3 residues: CASSLGGQAVNTEAFF. As DNA, the CDR3 is TGCGCCAGCAGCTTGGGAGGACAGGCAGTGAACACTGAAGCTTTCTTT.

The chain is built from TRBV19 and TRBJ1-2; TRBD1 matches at 8 bases. From germline, CDR1 is LNHDA and CDR2 SQIVND (reference sequence). The CDR3 has 15 amino acids. J gave up 5 bases and V 5 bases, and 10 bases lay outside the gene matches. Written as DNA, the CDR3 is TGTGCCAGTAGTCGGGGCAGACAGGGGATATATGGCTACACCTTC. Translated: CASSRGRQGIYGYTF. The entire variable domain, with the rest obtained from reference TRBV19 and TRBJ1-2, is as follows: DGGITQSPKYLFRKEGQNVTLSCEQNLNHDAMYWYRQDPGQGLRLIYYSQIVNDFQKGDIAEGYSVSREKKESFPLTVTSAQKNPTAFYLCASSRGRQGIYGYTFGSGTRLTVV.

This chain uses TRBV28 with TRBJ1-5, with 8 positions matching TRBD1. Germline V gene lookup returns CDR1 MDHEN and CDR2 SYDVKM. Trimming cost V 10 bases and J 2 bases; bases outside gene matches: 7. CDR3 length equals 14 residues. The CDR3 reads CATNRGTGNQPQHF. The CDR3 coding sequence is TGTGCCACCAACAGGGGGACGGGCAATCAGCCCCAGCATTTT.

This chain connects TRBV28 to TRBJ1-2, with 8 bases identical to TRBD1. With 7 bases clipped from V and 2 bases from J, the junction kept 15 bases outside the gene matches. The CDR3 loop spans 17 amino acids. In germline, CDR1 is MDHEN, CDR2 SYDVKM. In nucleotides, the CDR3 is TGTGCCAGCATAGGTTGGGCCGTGACAGGGGACAACTATGGCTACACCTTC. As protein: CASIGWAVTGDNYGYTF.

This clone appeared a few times. This chain uses TRBV5-4 with TRBJ2-3, with 12 bases identical to TRBD2. Germline assignment: CDR1 SGHNT and CDR2 YYREEE (reference sequence). Unmatched junction bases numbered 9, after V lost 5 bases and J lost 5 bases. This CDR3 contains 16 residues. The CDR3 loop is CASSTGLAGREDTQYF. CDR3 coding DNA: TGTGCCAGCAGTACCGGACTAGCGGGGAGGGAAGATACGCAGTATTTT.

There are a few counts of this clone. This chain links TRBV7-8 with TRBJ1-1; D is unresolved. V was trimmed by 2 bases and J by 5 bases, leaving 12 bases between them. CDR3 length: 14 amino acids. Germline lookup yields CDR1 SGHVS and CDR2 FQNEAQ. The CDR3 here is CASSLRERRTEAFF. In nucleotides, the CDR3 is TGTGCCAGCAGCTTACGGGAGCGGAGGACTGAAGCTTTCTTT.

This clone turned up a few times. J is TRBJ2-6 and V is TRBV5-6; D gene uncertain. V lost 4 bases, J lost 2 bases, and 7 bases lay in between. The CDR3 is 14 amino acids. Germline-derived CDR1 and CDR2 are SGHDT and YYEEEE. The CDR3 DNA follows: TGTGCCAGCAGCCTGCCAGCTGGGGCCAACGTCCTGACTTTC. Translated, it gives CASSLPAGANVLTF.

The V call is TRBV30, the J call TRBJ2-7, with D possibly TRBD2 on 6 matching bases. V lost 2 bases and J 6 bases, leaving 11 bases between the germline ends. This CDR3 comprises 12 residues. Germline CDR1 reads GTSNPN; CDR2 reads SVGIG (reference sequence). The CDR3 spells CAWSNGGLEQYF. The CDR3 bases are TGTGCCTGGAGTAACGGGGGTCTCGAGCAGTACTTC.

This clone has only a few counts. The chain couples TRBV30 to TRBJ2-5; 7 positions match TRBD2. Trimming cost V 3 bases and J 1 base; bases outside gene matches: 8. There are 15 residues in the CDR3. Germline CDR1 GTSNPN, CDR2 SVGIG (reference sequence). CDR3 DNA: TGTGCCTGGAGCGAATGGGCTAGCGGCCAAGAGACCCAGTACTTC. Translating gives CAWSEWASGQETQYF.

This clone was observed a handful of times. V gene TRBV7-9 combines with J gene TRBJ2-7; TRBD2 agrees at 14 bases. Germline loops: CDR1 SEHNR, CDR2 FQNEAQ (reference sequence). Trimming removed 7 bases from V and 13 bases from J; junction bases left unmatched: 15. There are 15 residues in the CDR3. CDR3 residues: CASTPTGTSGREVYF. Written as DNA, the CDR3 is TGTGCCAGCACCCCAACCGGGACTAGCGGGAGAGAGGTTTACTTC. Full variable domain (missing parts from reference TRBV7-9 and TRBJ2-7): DTGVSQNPRHKITKRGQNVTFRCDPISEHNRLYWYRQTLGQGPEFLTYFQNEAQLEKSRLLSDRFSAERPKGSFSTLEIQRTEQGDSAMYLCASTPTGTSGREVYFGPGTRLTVT.

The chain combines TRBV25-1 with TRBJ1-1, with TRBD1 matching over 8 bases. The CDR3 length is 14 residues. Germline V gene lookup returns CDR1 MGHDK and CDR2 SYGVNS. The J segment lost 7 bases and the V segment lost 1 base, leaving 5 bases of the junction unmatched. CDR3 amino acids: CASSESGGRSEAFF. CDR3 nucleotide sequence: TGTGCCAGCAGTGAATCAGGGGGCAGAAGTGAAGCTTTCTTT.

In this sample, this clone turned up a few times. This chain joins TRBV9 and TRBJ1-5; the match to TRBD1 covers 7 bases. Germline CDR1 SGDLS, CDR2 YYNGEE. The trim removed 0 bases at V and 4 bases at J, leaving 4 bases unmatched. CDR3 size: 15 residues. The CDR3 spells CASSVATGPNQPQHF. The CDR3 coding sequence is TGTGCCAGCAGCGTAGCGACAGGGCCAAATCAGCCCCAGCATTTT. The full variable domain, its missing parts supplied by reference TRBV9 and TRBJ1-5, is DSGVTQTPKHLITATGQRVTLRCSPRSGDLSVYWYQQSLDQGLQFLIQYYNGEERAKGNILERFSAQQFPDLHSELNLSSLELGDSALYFCASSVATGPNQPQHFGDGTRLSIL.

This chain joins TRBV29-1 and TRBJ2-1; D gene ambiguous. Germline lookup yields CDR1 SQVTM and CDR2 ANQGSEA. This CDR3 has 15 amino acids. Trimming took 3 bases from V and 0 from J, leaving 12 bases between them. In DNA form, the CDR3 reads TGCAGCGTTGACCGTAAGTCTAGCTCCTACAATGAGCAGTTCTTC. The encoded protein is CSVDRKSSSYNEQFF.

This clone was seen only once. The V call is TRBV28, the J call TRBJ2-1; 8 bases line up with TRBD2. Germline V CDR1 and CDR2: MDHEN, SYDVKM. V was clipped by 3 bases and J by 4 bases; unmatched bases: 11. CDR3 length equals 17 residues. The CDR3 sequence is CASSFSTSGQGYNEQFF. In nucleotides, the CDR3 is TGTGCCAGCAGTTTCTCAACTAGCGGCCAAGGATACAATGAGCAGTTCTTC.

This clone is medium-sized. The chain recombines TRBV6-5 with TRBJ2-7, with TRBD2 matching over 7 bases. Germline V gives CDR1 MNHEY, CDR2 SVGAGI. The CDR3 has 16 residues. V shed 0 bases and J 0 bases; nucleotides not matched to a gene: 5. The CDR3 DNA is TGTGCCAGCAGTTACTCGCTGACTAGCTTCTCCTACGAGCAGTACTTC. Translation gives CASSYSLTSFSYEQYF.

The V call is TRBV19, the J call TRBJ2-1; 11 bases match TRBD2. The J segment lost 7 bases and the V segment lost 4 bases, leaving 6 bases of the junction unmatched. This CDR3 has 15 amino acids. Per the germline V gene, CDR1 is LNHDA and CDR2 is SQIVND (reference sequence). This CDR3 reads CASSTVGLAGNEQFF. The CDR3 coding sequence is TGTGCCAGTAGTACCGTCGGACTAGCGGGTAATGAGCAGTTCTTC.